One and the same sample provided the 18 T cell receptor beta chains below, sequenced in a study of T cells after yellow fever vaccination. In TCRdb, the 5' RACE reads were re-called with MiXCR into one record per CDR3 protein. In the table there are about 580,000 distinct CDR3 sequences, about 15% of which are singletons. This material consisted of PBMCs, taken less than 6 days after the first yellow fever vaccination. Receptors originate from a man aged 18-30 years who received the YFV17D yellow fever vaccine.

This clonotype was seen a handful of times. V usage is TRBV6-1 and J usage is TRBJ2-1; 7 nucleotides line up with TRBD2. The CDR3 contains 15 residues. Germline values: CDR1 MNHNS, CDR2 SASEGT. J was trimmed by 13 bases and V by 5 bases; bases with no gene match: 17. The CDR3 is CASSLQLGREVIQFF. The CDR3 DNA reads as TGTGCCAGCAGTCTCCAGCTGGGGAGGGAGGTAATCCAGTTCTTC.

CDR3: CASSERLNTEAFF. Written as DNA, the CDR3 is TGTGCCAGCAGTGAAAGGCTGAACACTGAAGCTTTCTTT. This sequence joins TRBV25-1 and TRBJ1-1; D is unresolved. V was shortened by 2 bases and J by 0 bases, with 4 bases between the two germline ends. CDR3 size: 13 residues. Germline lookup yields CDR1 MGHDK and CDR2 SYGVNS.

This clonotype was found many times. The rearrangement uses TRBV6-6 and TRBJ1-1, with D perhaps matching TRBD1 (5 bases). CDR1 is MNHNY and CDR2 is SVGAGI in the germline V gene (reference sequence). This CDR3 has 13 residues. V gave up 10 bases and J gave up 6 bases, with 18 bases separating them. The CDR3 region is CAIAPSGFAEAFF. DNA of the CDR3: TGTGCCATAGCGCCCTCAGGGTTTGCTGAAGCTTTCTTT.

The chain couples TRBV4-2 to TRBJ2-5; 10 bases align to TRBD2. Germline V gene lookup returns CDR1 LGHNA and CDR2 YNFKEQ. V shed 0 bases and J 7 bases; nucleotides not matched to a gene: 8. The CDR3 extends over 16 amino acids. The CDR3 spells CASSQDRAGGPWTQYF. CDR3 nucleotides: TGTGCCAGCAGCCAAGATCGAGCGGGGGGGCCTTGGACCCAGTACTTC.

Only a few counts were recorded for this clonotype. The CDR3 nucleotides read TGTGCCAGCAGCCGGAAAGGGGGAAGTTCACCCCTCCACTTT. This gives the protein CASSRKGGSSPLHF. V gene TRBV3-1 combines with J gene TRBJ1-6; TRBD1 is a possible D gene (6 bases). The CDR3 consists of 14 residues. The germline V and J ends were trimmed by 4 bases and 9 bases, with 13 bases remaining between them. Germline CDR1 LGHDT, CDR2 YNNKEL (reference sequence).

This clonotype has a handful of counts. The rearrangement links TRBV11-2 to TRBJ2-7, with D uncertain. Germline-derived CDR1 and CDR2 are SGHAT and FQNNGV. The V gene lost 4 bases and the J gene lost 4 bases, with 14 bases spanning the gap. The CDR3 runs 14 residues. The chain's CDR3 is CASSSRLEEYEQYF. DNA of the CDR3: TGTGCCAGCAGCTCCCGTCTAGAGGAGTACGAGCAGTACTTC.

The chain joins TRBV6-1 to TRBJ1-1, with a possible D match to TRBD1 (5 bases). This CDR3 comprises 14 residues. Germline lookup yields CDR1 MNHNS and CDR2 SASEGT. V was pared by 5 bases and J by 0 bases, with 10 bases between. CDR3 DNA sequence: TGTGCCAGCAGTCGGGACGGCTTGAACACTGAAGCTTTCTTT. It is translated as CASSRDGLNTEAFF.

This clonotype has ten or more counts. The chain joins TRBV21-1 to TRBJ2-3; TRBD2 is taken as the D call from the table, unchecked against the DNA. TRBV21-1 is a known pseudogene. CDR3 length: 21 amino acids. CDR3 in amino acids: CASSKALGLAGGRSSTDTQYF. In nucleotides, the CDR3 is TGTGCCAGCAGCAAAGCGCTAGGACTAGCGGGGGGCCGATCGAGCACAGATACGCAGTATTTT.

This clonotype was counted between two and nine times. The chain combines TRBV28 with TRBJ2-1, with 12 nucleotides matching TRBD2. Per the germline V gene, CDR1 is MDHEN and CDR2 is SYDVKM. This CDR3 has 15 amino acids. Unmatched junction bases numbered 9, after V lost 6 bases and J lost 9 bases. The CDR3: CASSLPSGGASEQFF. CDR3 in DNA: TGTGCCAGCAGCCTACCTAGCGGGGGGGCCAGTGAGCAGTTCTTC.

This clonotype was found a few times. This chain connects TRBV30 to TRBJ2-3; 7 nucleotides align to TRBD1. The CDR3 extends over 14 amino acids. The junction had 6 bases not matched to a gene; V was cut back by 2 bases and J by 4 bases. Germline loops: CDR1 GTSNPN, CDR2 SVGIG (reference sequence). As DNA, the CDR3 is TGTGCCTGGAGTACAGGGGTTTACCCAGATACGCAGTATTTT. Translation: CAWSTGVYPDTQYF.

The V call is TRBV12-3 or TRBV12-4, the J call TRBJ2-3; 8 bases are shared with TRBD1. The V gene end was trimmed by 6 bases and the J gene end by 6 bases; junction bases not matched to a gene: 2. CDR3 size: 12 residues. DNA of the CDR3: TGTGCCAGCAGGGACAGGGCCGATACGCAGTATTTT. As protein: CASRDRADTQYF.

This clonotype was observed at least ten times. The rearrangement uses TRBV5-1 and TRBJ2-2; 7 bases fit TRBD1. The germline CDR1 and CDR2 sequences are SGHRS and YFSETQ. Germline trimming cut 1 base from V and 3 bases from J; bases unmatched to any gene: 9. The CDR3 has 17 residues. The CDR3 sequence is CASSLRAVGGDTGELFF. The CDR3 nucleotides are TGCGCCAGCAGCTTGAGGGCGGTAGGGGGCGACACCGGGGAGCTGTTTTTT.

This clonotype was picked up many times. The chain employs TRBV6-1 and TRBJ1-3; a possible D gene is TRBD1 (6 bases). This CDR3 region has 16 residues. Trimming took off 4 bases at V and 0 bases at J, with 13 bases between the two ends. The germline V gene has CDR1 MNHNS and CDR2 SASEGT. The CDR3 here is CASSGRGASSGNTIYF. The CDR3 region has the DNA TGTGCCAGCAGTGGCCGGGGGGCGAGCTCTGGAAACACCATATATTTT.

The V and J genes are TRBV5-4 and TRBJ2-3, with 7 bases identical to TRBD1. The CDR3 loop spans 15 amino acids. V shed 0 bases and J 3 bases; nucleotides not matched to a gene: 4. The germline CDR1 and CDR2 sequences are SGHNT and YYREEE (reference sequence). DNA for the CDR3: TGTGCCAGCAGCTTGGTCGAGGGGGCTACAGATACGCAGTATTTT. Its protein product is CASSLVEGATDTQYF.

This clonotype was observed a few times. The chain uses TRBV5-1 and TRBJ2-1; TRBD1 matches at 7 bases. The germline gives CDR1 SGHRS, CDR2 YFSETQ. There are 17 residues in the CDR3. Losses at the gene ends were 5 bases for V and 6 bases for J; bases not matched to a gene: 17. The CDR3 bases are TGCGCCAGCAGGGGAGAGGCGACAGGGTGGTACTCCAATGAGCAGTTCTTC. This translates into CASRGEATGWYSNEQFF. Looking up the rest from reference TRBV5-1 and TRBJ2-1 gives the full variable domain: KAGVTQTPRYLIKTRGQQVTLSCSPISGHRSVSWYQQTPGQGLQFLFEYFSETQRNKGNFPGRFSGRQFSNSRSEMNVSTLELGDSALYLCASRGEATGWYSNEQFFGPGTRLTVL.

There are a few counts of this clonotype. The rearrangement uses TRBV2 and TRBJ1-5; D is uncertain. V lost 8 bases and J 6 bases, leaving 17 bases between the germline ends. Germline V gives CDR1 SNHLY, CDR2 FYNNEI. The CDR3 runs 14 residues. As DNA, the CDR3 is TGTGCCAGCGCCCTCCGTGGGTCGATTCAGCCCCAGCATTTT. Translated, it gives CASALRGSIQPQHF.

CDR3 loop: CASSGLAGGREQYV. CDR3 bases: TGTGCCAGCAGTGGACTAGCGGGGGGGCGCGAGCAGTACGTC. V and J are TRBV2 and TRBJ2-7; the match to TRBD2 covers 14 bases. This CDR3 has 14 amino acids. J was trimmed by 6 bases and V by 4 bases; bases with no gene match: 2. Germline loops: CDR1 SNHLY, CDR2 FYNNEI.

This clonotype showed up just a few times. V usage is TRBV27 and J usage is TRBJ2-4; the D is unclear. This CDR3 region has 16 residues. V lost 4 bases and J 0 bases, leaving 13 bases between the germline ends. Per the germline V gene, CDR1 is MNHEY and CDR2 is SMNVEV (reference sequence). Written as DNA, the CDR3 is TGTGCCAGCAGTTCCCTAGTTTCCCTAGCCAAAAACATTCAGTACTTC. Amino acid sequence: CASSSLVSLAKNIQYF.